The clone carrying this T cell receptor (beta chain) was detected only a few times. Its antigen is as yet unknown. Looked up from germline, CDR1 is SGHVS and CDR2 is FQNEAQ. V gave up 5 bases and J gave up 4 bases; unmatched junction bases: 13. CDR3 size: 16 residues. The sample is drawn from a study of identical twins. Every donor was a healthy Caucasian. General study results and limits: Cord blood beta clonotypes that were abundant carried fewer insertions, and memory repertoires showed no such trend.

Each CDR3 protein is one row after TCRdb ran MiXCR on the 5' RACE reads. The sample contains some 730,000 distinct CDR3 sequences, approximately 18% of which appear only once. These records were also assigned to another study, of T cells expressing NK-cell markers. That study adds: A few donors likewise had their CD3+CD56-NKG2C+ fraction led by these clonotypes. HCMV specificity of the expanded NKG2C+ T cell clones was not established.

Sequences were obtained from PBMCs. The V and J genes are TRBV7-8 and TRBJ2-5; the match to TRBD2 covers 7 bases. The clonotype comes from a woman aged 18-29 years in good health. The CDR3 protein is CASSLRPRGVRETQYF. The CDR3 bases are TGTGCCAGCAGCCTAAGGCCTCGGGGGGTTAGAGAGACCCAGTACTTC.